Below, 15 T cell receptor beta chains from the same sample are listed, as sequenced in a study of blood T cells in healthy people across ages. A J-beta primer mix and a sample-barcoded 5' primer were used in a second PCR of roughly 6 to 11 cycles. One entry per CDR3 protein, called by TCRdb with MiXCR from the 5' RACE reads. The table shows around 690,000 distinct CDR3 sequences, with 58% occurring only once. The specimen sequenced was blood. Receptors were obtained from a man in his 60s in good health.

The chain has TRBV28 and TRBJ1-1; D call uncertain. Looked up from germline, CDR1 is MDHEN and CDR2 is SYDVKM. V shed 6 bases and J shed 0 bases, with 14 bases lying between them. The CDR3 contains 15 residues. The CDR3 loop is CASSPPRVMNTEAFF. CDR3 nucleotides: TGTGCCAGCAGCCCTCCGAGGGTTATGAACACTGAAGCTTTCTTT.

The V and J genes are TRBV29-1 and TRBJ1-2, with 7 positions matching TRBD1. V dropped 3 bases and J dropped 3; count of bases not matched to a gene: 7. This CDR3 has 14 amino acids. Germline V gene data show CDR1 as SQVTM and CDR2 as ANQGSEA. As DNA, the CDR3 is TGCAGCGTTGACCCGACCGGGACAGACTATGGCTACACCTTC. This codes for CSVDPTGTDYGYTF.

This clonotype was seen more than once but under ten times. The chain employs TRBV7-9 and TRBJ1-6; D remains ambiguous. Germline V lookup: CDR1 SEHNR, CDR2 FQNEAQ (reference sequence). With 3 bases removed from V and 9 bases from J, the gap between germline ends came to 6 bases. The CDR3 runs to 12 residues. The CDR3 region has the DNA TGTGCCAGCAGCTTCGGTGGTTCACCCCTCCACTTT. Its translation is CASSFGGSPLHF.

This clonotype was found a few times. The rearrangement links TRBV20-1 to TRBJ2-7; 9 bases line up with TRBD1. This CDR3 is built from 17 residues. V gave up 6 bases and J gave up 2 bases; unmatched junction bases: 17. Germline V gene data show CDR1 as DFQATT and CDR2 as SNEGSKA (reference sequence). CDR3 in DNA: TGCAGTGCGAACCGGGACAGGGCCGGTCCCCCGACCTACGAGCAGTACTTC. Amino acids: CSANRDRAGPPTYEQYF.

This chain connects TRBV5-1 to TRBJ2-1; 8 nucleotides line up with TRBD2. CDR1 is SGHRS and CDR2 is YFSETQ in the germline V gene. The ends lost 7 bases at V and 9 bases at J; junction bases unmatched: 12. The CDR3 is 14 amino acids. DNA for the CDR3: TGCGCCAGCGGCATAGGGGGTAGCGGGGCTGAGCAGTTCTTC. This gives the protein CASGIGGSGAEQFF.

The chain employs TRBV5-1 and TRBJ1-1, with D perhaps TRBD1 (5 bases). Germline-derived CDR1 and CDR2 are SGHRS and YFSETQ. The CDR3 is 15 amino acids. Trimming removed 3 bases at V and 2 bases at J, with 14 bases between. For the CDR3, the DNA is TGCGCCAGCAGCTCGGACACACCGACCAACACTGAAGCTTTCTTT. This gives the protein CASSSDTPTNTEAFF.

To note about this clonotype: At one of its ends the junction is not consistent with the germline gene, which may arise from a read error. This sequence joins TRBV19 and TRBJ2-7; TRBD1 aligns across 8 bases. The CDR3 loop spans 16 amino acids. Germline V gives CDR1 LNHDA, CDR2 SQIVND (reference sequence). CDR3 amino acids: CTSSTQGQAAPYEQYF. In nucleotides, the CDR3 is TGTACCAGTAGTACTCAGGGACAGGCCGCACCCTACGAGCAGTACTTC.

This clonotype appeared many times. The chain couples TRBV7-2 to TRBJ2-7; D possibly corresponds to TRBD1 (5 bases). V gave up 3 bases and J gave up 3 bases, with 12 bases separating them. The CDR3 covers 14 residues. Germline-derived CDR1 and CDR2 are SGHTA and FQGNSA. This CDR3 reads CASSFTREGYEQYF. The DNA for the CDR3 is TGTGCCAGCAGCTTCACCAGGGAAGGCTACGAGCAGTACTTC.

The chain couples TRBV27 to TRBJ1-2; 11 nucleotides align to TRBD1. CDR3 length equals 14 residues. J gave up 5 bases and V 8 bases, and 7 bases lay outside the gene matches. Germline V gene sequence: CDR1 MNHEY, CDR2 SMNVEV (reference sequence). CDR3 in amino acids: CASGDRGMAYGYTF. DNA for the CDR3: TGTGCCAGCGGGGACAGGGGGATGGCTTATGGCTACACCTTC.

The CDR3: CSVEVRLAGAVRNEQFF. In DNA, the CDR3 is TGCAGCGTTGAGGTCCGACTAGCGGGGGCCGTACGCAATGAGCAGTTCTTC. This chain joins TRBV29-1 and TRBJ2-1; 12 bases agree with TRBD2. Losses at the gene ends were 3 bases for V and 6 bases for J; bases not matched to a gene: 12. CDR1 is SQVTM and CDR2 is ANQGSEA in the germline V gene. The CDR3 covers 17 residues.

This rearrangement joins TRBV2 to TRBJ2-4; 10 bases fit TRBD1. This CDR3 has 15 residues. V was clipped by 7 bases and J by 5 bases; unmatched bases: 8. CDR1 is SNHLY, CDR2 FYNNEI, per germline. The CDR3 loop is CASKSGTGDENIQYF. DNA for the CDR3: TGTGCCAGCAAATCTGGGACAGGGGACGAAAACATTCAGTACTTC.

This chain links TRBV20-1 with TRBJ2-1; D might be TRBD1 or TRBD2, each matching 5 bases. Trimming stripped 5 bases from V and 5 bases from J, with 13 bases between. The length of the CDR3 is 13 residues. CDR1 and CDR2 (germline): DFQATT, SNEGSKA (reference sequence). This CDR3 reads CSARRERNNEQFF. CDR3 in DNA: TGCAGTGCTCGCAGGGAGCGCAACAATGAGCAGTTCTTC.

This chain links TRBV28 with TRBJ1-5; a possible D gene is TRBD1 (6 bases). The CDR3 has 15 amino acids. The V and J ends lost 10 bases and 4 bases respectively, with 20 bases between them. Germline V gene sequence: CDR1 MDHEN, CDR2 SYDVKM. CDR3 protein: CAIDPGTLTNQPQHF. DNA for the CDR3: TGTGCCATCGACCCCGGGACACTCACGAATCAGCCCCAGCATTTT.

This clonotype was counted between two and nine times. The genes are TRBV12-3 or TRBV12-4 and TRBJ2-3, with 10 bases lining up with TRBD1. J gave up 2 bases and V 5 bases, and 4 bases lay outside the gene matches. The CDR3 is 15 residues long. The chain's CDR3 is CASSAGTGVTDTQYF. CDR3 coding DNA: TGTGCCAGCAGTGCTGGGACAGGGGTCACAGATACGCAGTATTTT.

The rearrangement links TRBV7-2 to TRBJ1-2; 7 nucleotides align to TRBD1. CDR1 and CDR2 (germline): SGHTA, FQGNSA. The CDR3 contains 14 residues. V shed 4 bases, J shed 4 bases, and the junction held 6 bases outside the gene matches. The CDR3 DNA is TGTGCCAGCAGCTCTAGGACAGGTTTCTATGGCTACACCTTC. Protein product: CASSSRTGFYGYTF.